This T cell receptor beta chain was recorded in a study of blood T cell repertoires in COVID-19 (dated by TCRdb to 2020 to 2021). Study-wide context: Collaborator samples came from the United States, Italy and Spain and covered acute and convalescent phases of COVID-19. The samples were drawn from two sources: the first 160 participants of the ongoing ImmuneRACE study, and 1,200 or so subjects contributed by 6 global collaborators. Sample metadata almost always included a de-identified subject ID, COVID-19 status, age in years and sex. The dataset comprised deeply sampled blood TCRbeta repertoires from subjects exposed to, actively infected with, or recovered from COVID-19. The prospective study material was composed of cDNA or gDNA derived from T cells, B-cell-depleted T cells, or PBMCs. Where HLA class I and class II types were available, the types were taken from metadata supplied by the sample provider, not from assay-based typing. The repertoires were released in a freely available public database intended as a resource for research on the immune response to SARS-CoV-2. On the study overall, not on this receptor specifically: How much clinical and demographic metadata was included differed by source and by participant, and the metadata was provided uncurated.

At the junction V is shortened by 3 bases and J by 4 bases; bases outside the gene matches: 6. The germline V gene (reference sequence) sets CDR1 to MNHEY and CDR2 to SMNVEV. Including the terminal cysteine and phenylalanine, the CDR3 comprises 15 residues. The read is trimmed to its CDR3 DNA, 45 bases read in frame from base 1. On this clone: Its antigen remains undetermined. The record has no base qualities; no much larger clone is one base away.

Whole blood was collected in K2EDTA tubes by collaborating institutions according to the institutions' own protocols. Collaborator samples were shipped for TCRbeta analysis as frozen whole blood, isolated PBMCs, or DNA extracted from either sample type. The immunoSEQ Assay, a bias-controlled multiplex PCR, was used to amplify TCRbeta CDR3 regions from genomic DNA. Concerning the study's data processing: The number of nucleated cells in each sample was estimated by amplification of reference gene primers within the assay. To quantify the absolute abundance of each unique TCRbeta CDR3 rearrangement, sequence reads were collapsed and filtered. For each sample, productive Simpson clonality was calculated by taking the square root of Simpson's diversity index across productive rearrangements. TCRdb holds this immuneACCESS table with in-frame rearrangements only. Some clones are missing; in checked studies, unresolved V genes explain under half, and the rest has no known cause. That table furnishes V, J and clone size, whereas the DNA furnished D and trimming. Recorded for this sample are some 320,000 clones; roughly 85% of them occurred a single time. Clones ranked in the top ten supply approximately 7.5% of the sample.

Recombination joined TRBV27 with TRBJ1-2; TRBD1 fits 9 bases in the junction. Input material: peripheral blood. This receptor was identified in a human donor in a cohort sampled during active COVID-19. The nucleotides are TGTGCCAGCAGTTTCTCGACAGGGGGGGGCTATGGCTACACCTTC. This sequence encodes CASSFSTGGGYGYTF.